The 2 T cell receptor beta chains listed next were all sequenced from one sample in a study of diagnostic markers for celiac disease. TCRdb reprocessed the reads, keeping one entry per CDR3 protein, no DNA. The clone table shows more than 550 distinct CDR3 sequences, with the ten largest holding about 61%. Sequenced material: either unsorted cells or a sorted T cell fraction (not recorded which). The source of these receptors is a human donor.

By frequency, this clonotype is large. The chain employs TRBV16 and TRBJ1-1; TCRdb selects TRBD1, and the lack of DNA leaves this call unchecked. The CDR3 contains 15 residues. Germline assignment: CDR1 KGHSY and CDR2 FQNENV. The CDR3 loop is CASSQTQGAGTEAFF. The full variable domain, its missing parts supplied by reference TRBV16 and TRBJ1-1, is GEEVAQTPKHLVRGEGQKAKLYCAPIKGHSYVFWYQQVLKNEFKFLISFQNENVFDETGMPKERFSAKCLPNSPCSLEIQATKLEDSAVYFCASSQTQGAGTEAFFGQGTRLTVV.

This clonotype shows up as medium-sized (0.01 to 0.1%) by frequency. This chain links TRBV10-3 with TRBJ1-2; the D call of TRBD1 rests on TCRdb alone, since no DNA is present to check it. Germline-derived CDR1 and CDR2 are ENHRY and SYGVKD. This CDR3 is 13 amino acids long. The CDR3 spells CAIRGQGGYGYTF.